The entry below gives a single T cell receptor beta chain sequence along with its context. It lacks a known antigen. The sample is drawn from a study of cytomegalovirus exposure and HLA in healthy donors (dated by TCRdb to about 2017). About the full investigation: According to an earlier analysis of 587 of the donors, about 180 million T cells yielded roughly 100 million unique TCR beta sequences and around 280 Gb of sequence data. Four to six DR-DQ haplotypes were handled as single units for association and clustering, since linkage in the cohort was strong. Rather than using new phenotypic data, the later analysis identified candidate immune exposures from TCR beta sequences and from how often those sequences occurred across donors. A later genetic analysis used genome-wide SNP genotypes for about 55% of the 666 donors, treating that subset as a discovery cohort. The aim of the study was to test whether cataloging public T cell receptors could identify signatures of past pathogen exposure. To predict cytomegalovirus infection status, the study combined high-throughput TCR immunosequencing, statistical association of individual TCRs with disease status, and machine learning. An earlier analysis of around 640 of the donors used high-throughput TCR beta sequencing to judge whether each TCR beta V gene segment behaved as functional or pseudogenic. Across under 500 genotyped donors of the cohort, an average of roughly 200,000 unique TCR beta nucleotide sequences per donor were sequenced, and 15% to 20% of those sequences were non-productive. The T cell repertoires of about 700 subjects were profiled by immunosequencing and related to cytomegalovirus serostatus. HLA typing covered class I and class II loci at four-digit resolution. Every repertoire in the discovery cohort had been generated on one and the same sequencing platform. A later analysis re-analyzed previously published TCR beta repertoires from several hundred donors and added high-resolution HLA genotyping to study TCR occurrence patterns. Donor age, sex, ethnicity and CMV serostatus were compiled together with the repertoire data. A separate validation cohort of 90 to 150 different subjects was used in addition to the 666-subject first cohort. Roughly 300 gigabases of sequencing data and roughly 80 million unique TCR sequences made up an early release that covered around 640 HLA-typed donors. The genetic ancestry cluster associated with self-reported Caucasian donors included 81% of the approximately 410 genotyped donors. Typing coverage varied by locus: roughly 629-640 donors for A, B, C, DRB1 and DQB1; approximately 500 for DQA1; more than 600 for DPA1; approximately 490 for DPB1.

Paper-wide results and their limitations: Specific HLA alleles were associated with roughly 16,000 TCR beta sequences at a false discovery rate of 0.05 in a later analysis. Assigning TCR associations to individual alleles was difficult when HLA alleles, especially DR and DQ, strongly co-occurred. A total of fewer than 200 TCR beta chains were listed by the study as associated with cytomegalovirus. In vitro tests confirmed that a few of the cytomegalovirus-associated TCR beta chains recognize cytomegalovirus antigens. An association between a missense DCLRE1C variant and V-gene and J-gene trimming of TCR beta chains was found in a later genetic analysis and replicated in an independent cohort. Immune exposure information for the cohort was limited to CMV serostatus. The earlier analysis of a few hundred of the donors excluded some 16 rarely observed V segments, including chromosome 9 orphons, because counts were too low. Because HLA typing was unavailable for some donors at each locus, only the typed subset was used in association tests. Correlated functional status among segregating V segments might reflect linkage disequilibrium, but an unknown experimental factor could not be ruled out. A later analysis found that most CMV-associated TCR beta chains appeared HLA-restricted, with HLA associations seemingly driven largely by CMV exposure. The cohort was sequenced for TCR beta chains only, and without alpha or paired-chain data the features that could be detected were limited. While some public TCRs were present in many individuals, most TCR sequences turned up only very rarely across donors. According to a later analysis, parvovirus B19, influenza, CMV and Epstein-Barr virus appeared linked to several top co-occurrence clusters. In an earlier analysis of approximately 600 of the donors, most TCR beta V segments were observed in productive rearrangements about 87% or about 30% of the time, broadly matching IMGT annotations. Roughly uniform sequencing depth across donors was assumed in presence/absence analyses, although this assumption may not hold. It was suggested by the authors that the approach could potentially be generalized to other disease states and immunological phenotypes. A cluster of highly shared sequence variants was judged likely to be a technical artifact of the sequencing pipeline. In a later analysis, HLA-associated TCR beta chains were found to be more clonally expanded and to have lower generation probabilities than equally common non-associated chains. The classifier was reported to diagnose cytomegalovirus status with high specificity and sensitivity in both the original and validation cohorts. Compared with the approximately 670-donor mean, donors in an Asian-associated ancestry cluster had fewer N-insertions in productive TCRs, according to a later genetic analysis. In a later analysis, the rate of TCR association differed among HLA loci, with DRB1 alleles having the most associated TCRs and HLA-C alleles having the fewest. A further reported finding was that TCR beta sequences accurately predicted the HLA-A and HLA-B alleles for most subjects in the first cohort.

The cohort comprised some 700 healthy bone marrow donors. At the time of sampling, every cohort member was nominally healthy, though immune exposures that went unrecorded were likely present. The donor tested CMV seronegative and was one of the 352 seronegative cohort members. A peripheral blood sample was collected from each donor, and TCR beta sequencing was performed on peripheral blood mononuclear cells. The Qiagen DNeasy Blood Extraction Kit was used to extract genomic DNA from the blood cell samples. Library method: the immunoSEQ multiplex PCR assay. The multiplex PCR relied on a mix of 60 forward primers for TCR Vbeta segments and 13 reverse primers for TCR Jbeta segments. A multiplex PCR assay on genomic DNA amplified the CDR3 region of rearranged TCR beta genes. The Illumina HiSeq System was used to sequence the amplified TCR beta libraries as 87-base-pair reads. In the authors' own workflow: A later analysis counted tens of millions of unique TCR beta chains across the approximately 700 repertoires, and around 12 million of these chains were shared by at least two donors. Raw reads were error-corrected and collapsed into unique sequences with a nearest-neighbor algorithm that merged closely related sequences to remove PCR and sequencing errors. CDR3 sequences were aligned to IMGT reference sequences to assign V, D and J gene segments. For a sequence to be retained, at least a six-nucleotide match to both a V gene segment and a J gene segment was required. Rearrangements were classified as productive when the CDR3 lacked stop codons and remained in frame with V and J, and all other rearrangements were classified as non-productive. CDR3 was defined by IMGT convention, running from the second conserved V-encoded cysteine to the conserved J-encoded phenylalanine. The earlier analysis of 550 to 650 of the donors excluded any sequence lacking an unambiguous match to a single V gene segment. In an earlier analysis of several hundred of the donors, V segments were called functional above 56.7% productive rearrangements and were called segregating when the between-donor standard deviation exceeded 5%. A statistical classification framework was developed to diagnose cytomegalovirus status using the catalog of TCR beta chain sequences. A later analysis assigned V and J genes by comparing TCR nucleotide sequences with IMGT/GENE-DB human TR gene sequences. The TCRdist pipeline was used in a later analysis to assign CDR3 sequences and most-parsimonious VDJ recombination scenarios. In a later analysis, each TCR beta chain was defined by its CDR3 amino acid sequence together with its V-gene family, and reads lacking a unique V-gene family were excluded. In a later analysis, some 600 highly shared, low-generation-probability nucleotide sequences were removed to address suspected cross-contamination and a sequencing artifact. A later analysis calculated a clonal expansion index for each public chain from normalized within-repertoire ranks of inferred template counts. Generation probabilities in a later analysis came from a VDJ recombination model fitted to out-of-frame rearrangements, and those results were checked against IGoR. A later analysis scored TCR-TCR, TCR-HLA and TCR-CMV co-occurrence with hypergeometric tests, applying a repertoire-size bias correction to TCR pairs. False discovery rates were estimated in a later analysis by permuting HLA or CMV assignments 20 times. In a later analysis, co-occurring TCRs were grouped using DBSCAN, and TCRdist sequence similarity was added for clustering within HLA-allele-positive subsets. Repertoires with fewer than 30,000 or more than 120,000 public chains, plus five repertoires with anomalous nucleotide sharing, were excluded from co-occurrence clustering. TCRdb re-hosts the immuneACCESS table, in-frame sequences only. Its copies lack some clones; in the studies checked, an unresolved V gene accounts for under half of them, and the cause for the rest is not known. V and J calls and clone size are those listed in that table; D and trimming were worked out from the DNA. The sample's clone listing holds 150,000 to 200,000 clones. Together, the top ten hold about 2% of the sample.

This TCR was recovered from a man aged 30 to 45 in good health and CMV-seronegative. The sequenced material came from PBMCs.

The CDR3 protein sequence reads: CASSFAGQTGTQYF. The DNA is TGCGCCAGCAGCTTCGCGGGCCAGACGGGGACCCAGTACTTC. The chain couples TRBV5-1 to TRBJ2-5, with TRBD2 perhaps the D gene, on 5 matching bases. V lost 2 bases and J lost 7 bases; the stretch between them is 15 bases long. The CDR1 and CDR2 encoded by the germline V gene are SGHRS and YFSETQ. From the cysteine through the phenylalanine, the CDR3 covers 14 amino acids. Left in the record is the CDR3 DNA by itself, 42 bases read in frame from the first base.